Below, one TCR beta chain is given with its context. The germline gene is not matched at one end of the junction; a read error may be the cause. This record belongs to a study of blood T cells in healthy people across ages. Germline CDR1 MDHEN, CDR2 SYDVKM. The CDR3 is 14 amino acids. With a J-beta primer mix and a sample-barcoded 5' primer, a second PCR ran about 7 to 12 cycles. MiXCR was run by TCRdb on the 5' RACE reads, yielding one entry per CDR3 protein. The repertoire holds about 1.6 million distinct CDR3 sequences, roughly 30% seen once, with roughly 12% in the top ten. The chain joins TRBV28 to TRBJ2-7, with 8 bases aligning to TRBD2. This receptor was identified in a woman between 25 and 40 years old in good health. The sample comprised blood. The CDR3 DNA is TGTGCCAGCAACTCCGGCGGGGGGACCTACGAGCGGTACTTC. Its translation: CASNSGGGTYERYF.